This T cell receptor (beta chain) was retrieved from a study of early T cells in non-severe SARS-CoV-2 infection. Study-wide context: The chains were unpaired, and the sequenced material was bulk RNA from unsorted whole blood.

Study outcomes and limitations: Sequences matched to VDJdb favored anti-spike CD8 responses, while private and CD4 specificities were missed.

This CDR3 has 13 residues. In germline, CDR1 is MNHEY, CDR2 SMNVEV (reference sequence). Between the trimmed V and J ends, which lost 7 bases and 6 bases, there was a span of 15 bases. As for this clonotype: Its antigen is unidentified.

Separate cDNA molecules each had unique molecular identifiers attached to them. TCRdb processed the 5' RACE reads anew with MiXCR; each CDR3 protein has one entry. The sample holds 35,000 to 45,000 distinct CDR3 sequences; almost 6% are singletons and the top ten take 7.6%. The TCR originated in an adult who was a healthcare worker with PCR-confirmed SARS-CoV-2 infection or an uninfected control (not recorded which). The chain carries TRBV27 and TRBJ2-5; the D gene is possibly TRBD1 (6 bases). Sequenced sample: whole blood. CDR3 sequence: CASTFAQGKTQYF. CDR3 in DNA: TGTGCCAGCACGTTCGCCCAGGGGAAGACCCAGTACTTC.